This T cell receptor beta chain was documented in a study of T cell responses to AZD1222 COVID-19 vaccine. Study information: Pooling was applied to second doses at about 4 or about 12 weeks. Study results and caveats: Vaccine-associated CD4 TCRs ranged over spike, dominating at 160-218 and 743-854. Clonal diversity may have been underestimated in mostly white British donors.

The V gene lost 0 bases and the J gene lost 3 bases, with 12 bases spanning the gap. CDR1 LGHNA and CDR2 YSLEER come from the germline V gene. The CDR3 has 15 residues. Concerning this clone itself: Antigen: not known.

Sequencing used immunoSEQ multiplex PCR; TCRdb keeps in-frame clones, though not all of them. The repertoire holds roughly 250,000 clones, 80% to 95% seen once, with approximately 0.52% in the top ten. The source material was peripheral blood, sampled on day 0 of AZD1222 vaccination. The sequence derives from an adult in good health. This chain connects TRBV4-3 to TRBJ2-7; no reliable D call. As DNA, the CDR3 is TGCGCCAGCAGCCAAGATCTCAACAGAAACTACGAGCAGTACTTC. This translates into CASSQDLNRNYEQYF.